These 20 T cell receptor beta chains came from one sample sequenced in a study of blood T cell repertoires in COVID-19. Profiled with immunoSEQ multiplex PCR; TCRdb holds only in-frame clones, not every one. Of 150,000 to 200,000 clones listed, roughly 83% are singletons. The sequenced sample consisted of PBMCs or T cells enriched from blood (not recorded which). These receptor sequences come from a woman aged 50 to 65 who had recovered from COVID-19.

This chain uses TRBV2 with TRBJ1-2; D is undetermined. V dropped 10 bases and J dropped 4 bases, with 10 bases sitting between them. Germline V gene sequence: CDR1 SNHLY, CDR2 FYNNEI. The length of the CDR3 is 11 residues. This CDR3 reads CATGVAYGYTF. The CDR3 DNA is TGTGCCACCGGGGTTGCCTATGGCTACACCTTC. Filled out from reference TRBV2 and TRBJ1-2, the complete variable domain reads EPEVTQTPSHQVTQMGQEVILRCVPISNHLYFYWYRQILGQKVEFLVSFYNNEISEKSEIFDDQFSVERPDGSNFTLKIRSTKLEDSAMYFCATGVAYGYTFGSGTRLTVV.

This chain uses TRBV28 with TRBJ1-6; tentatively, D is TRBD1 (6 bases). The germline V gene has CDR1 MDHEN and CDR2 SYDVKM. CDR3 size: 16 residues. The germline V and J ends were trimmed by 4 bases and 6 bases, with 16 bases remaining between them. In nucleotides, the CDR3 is TGTGCCAGCAGTTCAAGGGGGGGTCACCGTAATTCACCCCTCCACTTT. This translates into CASSSRGGHRNSPLHF.

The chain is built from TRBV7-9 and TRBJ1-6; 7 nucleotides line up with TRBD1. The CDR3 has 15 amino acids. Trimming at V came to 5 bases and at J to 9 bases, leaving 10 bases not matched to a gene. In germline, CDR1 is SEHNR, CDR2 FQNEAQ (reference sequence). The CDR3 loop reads CASSRQGNKISPLHF. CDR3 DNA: TGTGCCAGCAGCCGACAGGGAAATAAAATTTCACCCCTCCACTTT.

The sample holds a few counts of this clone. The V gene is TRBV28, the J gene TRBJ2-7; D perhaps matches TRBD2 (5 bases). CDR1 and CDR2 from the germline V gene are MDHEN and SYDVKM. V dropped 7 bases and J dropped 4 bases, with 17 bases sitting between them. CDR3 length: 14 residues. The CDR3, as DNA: TGTGCCAGCACCCGGGGAACGAGTGGGTACGAGCAGTACGTC. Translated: CASTRGTSGYEQYV.

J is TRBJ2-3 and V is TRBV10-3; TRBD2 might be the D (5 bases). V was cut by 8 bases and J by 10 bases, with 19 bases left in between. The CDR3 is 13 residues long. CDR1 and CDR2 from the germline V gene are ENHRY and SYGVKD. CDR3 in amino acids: CAISPFNREAQYF. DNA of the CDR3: TGTGCCATCTCCCCATTCAACCGGGAAGCGCAGTATTTT.

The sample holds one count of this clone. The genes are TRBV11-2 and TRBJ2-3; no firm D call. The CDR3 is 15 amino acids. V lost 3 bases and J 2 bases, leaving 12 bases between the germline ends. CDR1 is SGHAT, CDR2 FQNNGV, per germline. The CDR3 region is CASSFYSGSTDTQYF. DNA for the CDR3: TGTGCCAGCAGCTTTTACTCCGGGTCCACAGATACGCAGTATTTT.

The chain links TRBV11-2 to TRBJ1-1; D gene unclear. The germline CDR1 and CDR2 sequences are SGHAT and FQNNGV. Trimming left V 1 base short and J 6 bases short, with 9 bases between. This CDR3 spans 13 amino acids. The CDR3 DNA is TGTGCCAGCAGCTTAGTAGTGGGAGCTGAAGCTTTCTTT. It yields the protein CASSLVVGAEAFF.

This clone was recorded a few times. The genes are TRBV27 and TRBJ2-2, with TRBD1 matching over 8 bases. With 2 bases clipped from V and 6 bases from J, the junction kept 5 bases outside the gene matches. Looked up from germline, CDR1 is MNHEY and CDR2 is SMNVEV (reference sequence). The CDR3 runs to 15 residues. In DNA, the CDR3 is TGTGCCAGCAGTTTAAGGACAGGGTGGTCCGGGGAGCTGTTTTTT. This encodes CASSLRTGWSGELFF.

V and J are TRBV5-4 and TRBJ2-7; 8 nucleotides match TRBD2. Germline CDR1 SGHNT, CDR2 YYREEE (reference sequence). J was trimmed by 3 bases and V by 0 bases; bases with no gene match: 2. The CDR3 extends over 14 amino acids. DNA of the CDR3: TGTGCCAGCAGCTTGGACACTAGCGGCTACGAGCAGTACGTC. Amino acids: CASSLDTSGYEQYV.

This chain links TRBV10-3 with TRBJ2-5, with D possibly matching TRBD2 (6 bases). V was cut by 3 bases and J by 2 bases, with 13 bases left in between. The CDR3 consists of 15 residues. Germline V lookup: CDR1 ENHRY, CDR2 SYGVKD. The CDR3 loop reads CAISDVSAGQETQYF. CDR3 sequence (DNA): TGTGCCATCAGTGATGTCTCGGCGGGGCAAGAGACCCAGTACTTC.

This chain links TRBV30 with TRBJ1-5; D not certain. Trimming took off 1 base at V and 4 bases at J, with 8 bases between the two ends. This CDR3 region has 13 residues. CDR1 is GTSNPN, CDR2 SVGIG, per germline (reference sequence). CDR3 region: CAWSGNGNQPQHF. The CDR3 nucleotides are TGTGCCTGGAGTGGAAACGGGAATCAGCCCCAGCATTTT.

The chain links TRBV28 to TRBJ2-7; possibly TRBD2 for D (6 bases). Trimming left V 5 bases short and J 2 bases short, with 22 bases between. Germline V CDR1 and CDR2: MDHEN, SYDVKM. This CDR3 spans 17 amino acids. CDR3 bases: TGTGCCAGCAGTACAGCTGGGACTCGCGGAGTTACCTACGAGCAGTACGTC. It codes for CASSTAGTRGVTYEQYV.

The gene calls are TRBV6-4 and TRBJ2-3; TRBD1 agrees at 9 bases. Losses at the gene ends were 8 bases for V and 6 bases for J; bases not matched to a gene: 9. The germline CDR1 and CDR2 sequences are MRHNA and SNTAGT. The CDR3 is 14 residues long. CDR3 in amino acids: CASRQGVGADTQYF. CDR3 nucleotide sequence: TGTGCCAGCCGACAGGGGGTGGGAGCGGATACGCAGTATTTT.

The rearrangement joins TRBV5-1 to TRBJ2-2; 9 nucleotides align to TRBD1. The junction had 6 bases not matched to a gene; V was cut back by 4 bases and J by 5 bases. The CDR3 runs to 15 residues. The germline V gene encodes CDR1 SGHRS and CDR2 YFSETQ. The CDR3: CASSAGTGTTGELFF. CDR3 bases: TGCGCCAGCAGCGCCGGGACAGGGACGACCGGGGAGCTGTTTTTT.

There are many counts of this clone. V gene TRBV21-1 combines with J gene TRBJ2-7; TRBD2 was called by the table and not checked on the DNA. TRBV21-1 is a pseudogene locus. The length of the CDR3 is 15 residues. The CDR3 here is CASRPGLAGFYEQYV. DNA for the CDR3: TGTGCCAGCAGACCCGGACTAGCGGGATTCTACGAGCAGTACGTC.

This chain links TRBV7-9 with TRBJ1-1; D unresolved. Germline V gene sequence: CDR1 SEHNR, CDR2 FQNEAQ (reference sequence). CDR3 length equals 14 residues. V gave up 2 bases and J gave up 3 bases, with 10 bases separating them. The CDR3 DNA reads TGTGCCAGCAGCTTACGGGGTACGGACACTGAAGCTTTCTTT. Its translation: CASSLRGTDTEAFF.

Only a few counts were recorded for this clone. The DNA for the CDR3 is TGTGCCAGCAATATACTACAGGGAAGAGGCTATGGCTACACCTTC. It yields the protein CASNILQGRGYGYTF. The gene calls are TRBV6-5 and TRBJ1-2; D possibly corresponds to TRBD1 (6 bases). Per the germline V gene, CDR1 is MNHEY and CDR2 is SVGAGI. V shed 7 bases and J shed 4 bases, with 19 bases lying between them. The CDR3 length is 15 residues.

CDR3 loop: CSAAGQNEKLFF. The DNA for the CDR3 is TGCAGCGCCGCGGGGCAGAATGAAAAACTGTTTTTT. This chain joins TRBV29-1 and TRBJ1-4, with TRBD1 as a possible D gene (5 bases). Trimming stripped 7 bases from V and 5 bases from J, with 11 bases between. This CDR3 has 12 residues. Germline CDR1 and CDR2: SQVTM and ANQGSEA.

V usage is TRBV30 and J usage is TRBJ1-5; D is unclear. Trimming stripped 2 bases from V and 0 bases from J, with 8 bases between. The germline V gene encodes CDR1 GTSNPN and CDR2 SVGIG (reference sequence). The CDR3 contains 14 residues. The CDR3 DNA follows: TGTGCCTGGAGTTTACAGAATAGCAATCAGCCCCAGCATTTT. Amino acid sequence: CAWSLQNSNQPQHF.

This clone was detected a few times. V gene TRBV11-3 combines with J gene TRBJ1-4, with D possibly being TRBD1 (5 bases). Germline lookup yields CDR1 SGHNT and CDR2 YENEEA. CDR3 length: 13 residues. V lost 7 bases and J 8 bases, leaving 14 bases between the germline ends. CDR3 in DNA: TGTGCCAGCACCGGAGGGGCGGGGGAAAAACTGTTTTTT. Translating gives CASTGGAGEKLFF.